This record looks at one TCR beta chain sequence and its context. This clone has a handful of counts. Its antigen is not yet known. No much larger clonotype is one base removed from it; base qualities were not supplied. The data stem from a study of shared T cell receptors in the human thymus (dated by TCRdb to the early 2020s). With respect to the entire study: The study examined how self-reactive, shared T-cell receptor alpha chains are generated in the human thymus.

V drops 4 bases and J drops 4 bases, leaving 17 bases in between. From cysteine to phenylalanine, the CDR3 is 16 amino acids long. Of all the DNA, just the CDR3 is kept, 48 bases in frame from base 1. Receptor libraries were prepared by the immunoSEQ multiplex PCR assay. In its TCRdb copy, this immuneACCESS table keeps in-frame sequences only and misses some clones. Where compared with another copy, unresolved V genes explain less than half of these, and the others have no known cause. For this sample the table gives hundreds of thousands of clones, of which 78% were detected only once. The ten largest clonotypes hold approximately 0.013% of the sample. The sample also formed part of further work on human thymus T cells. That second publication adds: In Finland, the donors were immunologically healthy infants who were having open corrective cardiac surgery for congenital heart defects. Thymus tissue was obtained as surgical resects removed during corrective cardiac surgery. Usage of V and J gene segments appeared to be biased in both the thymic and the peripheral blood repertoires. The related research found that thymic TCR repertoires overlapped highly between unrelated individuals. TCR alpha and beta repertoires from roughly eight infant thymus samples and a few related peripheral blood samples were characterized in the study. Donor ages ranging from 7 to 244 days were recorded, and over 5 male and a couple of female infants were included in the cohort. Thymocytes were freed from the tissue by mechanical means and kept at -70 degrees C as pellets of roughly 9-30 million cells. A QIAsymphony instrument was used to extract genomic DNA from the frozen cell pellets. TCRB and TCRAD loci were amplified from a standardized quantity of quality-controlled genomic DNA using the immunoSEQ multiplex PCR assay. Amplicons spanned the V(D)J region at a length sufficient to cover the CDR3 and identify V and J genes. Amplicon sequencing was performed on an Illumina platform through the commercial immunoSEQ service. Corrections for primer bias and sequencing errors followed previously described methods, while TCRAD and TCRB definitions were based on the IMGT database. immunoSEQ Analyzer 3.0 and VDJTools were used for repertoire analysis, which covered basic statistics, V/J segment usage, diversity estimates, rarefaction and pairwise overlap. Chao1, ChaoE, Efron-Thisted, Shannon and inverse Simpson indices were used to estimate diversity, which was also estimated on datasets down-sampled to the smallest sample. Repertoire overlap was determined by strict matching of CDR3 nucleotide sequence, V gene and J gene, and Jaccard-based multidimensional scaling clustering was applied. Thymus samples yielded on average about 810,000 unique TCRB clonotypes, compared with about 80,000 from blood samples.

This TCR came from a boy younger than two with a congenital heart defect. Donor details come from another sample of the same person, matched by shared clones. Sample: thymocytes. The chain couples TRBV23-1 to TRBJ1-5; no D gene call is confident. TRBV23-1 is annotated as an ORF whose role is uncertain. The nucleotide sequence is given as TGCGCCAGCAGTCGTCCGGCGGTCCTTTGTAATCAGCCCCAGCATTTT. It encodes CASSRPAVLCNQPQHF.